This T cell receptor (beta chain) was identified in a study of blood T cell repertoires in COVID-19. At the level of the study: Whether acute or convalescent, the COVID-19 samples came from the United States, Italy and Spain. T cells, B-cell-depleted T cells, or PBMCs supplied cDNA or gDNA.

As handled by the study authors: Amplifying reference gene primers gave estimates of nucleated cell counts. Using immunoSEQ multiplex PCR, the repertoire was profiled, and TCRdb retains in-frame clones only, with some absent. The D gene and trimming were derived from the DNA, and the V and J assignments and clone size from that table. The sample shows 250,000 to 350,000 clones, roughly 87% of them seen only once. Trimming cost V 2 bases and J 0 bases, with 11 bases left between them. From germline, CDR1 is MGHDK and CDR2 SYGVNS. This CDR3 contains 16 residues. The V call is TRBV25-1, the J call TRBJ1-3; weak D call: TRBD1 (5 bases). Sequencing was done on a sample of peripheral blood. This receptor was obtained from a young man with active or convalescent COVID-19. CDR3 DNA sequence: TGTGCCAGCAGTGAAAGCTGGGGCAGCTCTGGAAACACCATATATTTT. Residues: CASSESWGSSGNTIYF.